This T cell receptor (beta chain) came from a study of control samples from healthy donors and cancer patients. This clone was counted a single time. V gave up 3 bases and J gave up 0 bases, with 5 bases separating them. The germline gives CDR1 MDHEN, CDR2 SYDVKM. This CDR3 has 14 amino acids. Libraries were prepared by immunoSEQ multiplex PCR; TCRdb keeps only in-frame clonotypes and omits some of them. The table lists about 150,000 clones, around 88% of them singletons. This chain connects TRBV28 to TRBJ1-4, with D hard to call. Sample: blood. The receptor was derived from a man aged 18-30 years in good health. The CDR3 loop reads CASSFPATNEKLFF. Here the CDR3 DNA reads TGTGCCAGCAGTTTCCCCGCAACTAATGAAAAACTGTTTTTT.